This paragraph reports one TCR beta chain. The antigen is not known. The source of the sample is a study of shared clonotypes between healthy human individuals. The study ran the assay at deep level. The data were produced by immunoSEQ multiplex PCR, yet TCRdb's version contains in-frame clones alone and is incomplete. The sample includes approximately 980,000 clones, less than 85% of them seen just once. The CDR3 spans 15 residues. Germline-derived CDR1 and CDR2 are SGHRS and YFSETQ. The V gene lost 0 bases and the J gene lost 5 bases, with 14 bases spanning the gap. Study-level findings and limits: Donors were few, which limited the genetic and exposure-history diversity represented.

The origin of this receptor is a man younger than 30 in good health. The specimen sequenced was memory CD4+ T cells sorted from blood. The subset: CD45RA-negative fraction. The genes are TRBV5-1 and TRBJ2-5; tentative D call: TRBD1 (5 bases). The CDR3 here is CASSLANLRQETQYF. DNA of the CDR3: TGCGCCAGCAGCTTGGCAAATTTACGACAGGAGACCCAGTACTTC.